This T cell receptor (beta chain) comes out of a study of monozygotic twins with cystic fibrosis. Study in general: Roughly 2.8 micrograms of fragmented DNA underwent about 15 PCR cycles for library preparation.

Overall study findings and caveats: Nucleotide-identical clonotype sharing was significantly higher within monozygotic CF twin pairs than between unrelated CF individuals.

As concerns this clone: Its target is not known.

Some clones are missing from TCRdb's copy, which holds only in-frame ones; the method was immunoSEQ multiplex PCR. Of 15,000 to 20,000 clones detected, about 89% appear once; the ten largest clones hold 1.6%. Specimen: blood. This clonotype was obtained from a girl aged 2-10 years with cystic fibrosis.

In DNA form, the CDR3 reads TGTGCCATCAGGCCCGGACTAGCGGGAGGGCATGTGTCACGGGAGCAGTTCTTC. This translates into CAIRPGLAGGHVSREQFF. This chain connects TRBV10-3 to TRBJ2-1, with 15 bases identical to TRBD2. Germline CDR1 and CDR2: ENHRY and SYGVKD. Unmatched junction bases numbered 16, after V lost 6 bases and J lost 10 bases. This CDR3 spans 18 amino acids.